Following are 15 T cell receptor beta chains from one sample sequenced in a study of glioma-infiltrating T cells. TCR alpha and beta CDR3 regions were amplified from RNA using iRepertoire nested multiplex PCR. TCRdb ran MiXCR on the multiplex PCR reads and lists one entry per CDR3 protein. Here the sample spans about 140,000 distinct CDR3 sequences, around 40% being singletons. Sequencing input: glioma tissue, nonneoplastic brain tissue, or PBMCs (not recorded which). The receptors were gathered from a human donor with low-grade glioma or glioblastoma, undergoing nonglioma brain surgery, or in good health (not recorded which).

CDR3: CASSQGGLTEAFF. The CDR3 bases are TGTGCCAGCAGCCAAGGGGGTCTCACTGAAGCTTTCTTT. The chain recombines TRBV7-2 with TRBJ1-1; tentatively, D is TRBD1 (6 bases). Trimming removed 5 bases at V and 4 bases at J, with 11 bases between. This CDR3 is 13 amino acids long. Germline V gene lookup returns CDR1 SGHTA and CDR2 FQGNSA.

This chain links TRBV14 with TRBJ2-7, with TRBD1 matching over 9 bases. V trimming: 5 bases; J trimming: 4 bases; junction bases outside the gene matches: 6. The CDR3 contains 14 residues. CDR1 is SGHDN, CDR2 FVKESK, per germline. The CDR3 coding sequence is TGTGCCAGCAGCAACCGGGACAGGGATTACGAGCAGTACTTC. This codes for CASSNRDRDYEQYF.

The chain joins TRBV19 to TRBJ2-1, with 8 bases matching TRBD1. Trimming cost V 1 base and J 5 bases; bases outside gene matches: 10. CDR1 is LNHDA and CDR2 is SQIVND in the germline V gene (reference sequence). This CDR3 is built from 17 residues. DNA of the CDR3: TGTGCCAGTAGTATAGTCCCGGGACAGGCGAATAACAATGAGCAGTTCTTC. Amino acid sequence: CASSIVPGQANNNEQFF.

A few counts support this clonotype. This chain joins TRBV20-1 and TRBJ2-1; 10 bases are shared with TRBD1. Unmatched junction bases numbered 8, after V lost 3 bases and J lost 3 bases. The germline CDR1 and CDR2 sequences are DFQATT and SNEGSKA (reference sequence). This CDR3 is built from 16 residues. CDR3 protein: CSASGPGQGSYNEQFF. The CDR3 DNA follows: TGCAGTGCTAGTGGGCCGGGACAGGGGAGCTACAATGAGCAGTTCTTC.

This clonotype was picked up a small number of times. The chain couples TRBV6-2 or TRBV6-3 to TRBJ1-1; 9 positions agree with TRBD1. This CDR3 is built from 15 residues. V dropped 1 base and J dropped 3; count of bases not matched to a gene: 3. Germline V CDR1 and CDR2: MNHEY, SVGEGT. The chain's CDR3 is CASSYLTGGDTEAFF. DNA for the CDR3: TGTGCCAGCAGTTACTTGACAGGGGGTGACACTGAAGCTTTCTTT.

V is TRBV6-1 and J is TRBJ2-3; 7 nucleotides line up with TRBD2. The V segment lost 10 bases and the J segment 4 bases; nucleotides outside the gene matches: 5. Per the germline V gene, CDR1 is MNHNS and CDR2 is SASEGT. This CDR3 is 12 amino acids long. DNA for the CDR3: TGTGCCACCGAACGGGGGGCAGATACGCAGTATTTT. Translating it yields CATERGADTQYF.

This clonotype turned up a few times. This chain connects TRBV6-1 to TRBJ1-6; no clear D gene. CDR3 size: 14 residues. The V gene's germline CDR1 is MNHNS and CDR2 SASEGT. Trimming cost V 5 bases and J 6 bases, with 11 bases left between them. CDR3 region: CASSRVGGNSPLHF. CDR3 DNA: TGTGCCAGCAGTAGGGTAGGCGGTAATTCACCCCTCCACTTT.

This clonotype appeared a few times. V and J are TRBV27 and TRBJ1-3; D is possibly TRBD1 (5 bases). Per the germline V gene, CDR1 is MNHEY and CDR2 is SMNVEV (reference sequence). With 5 bases removed from V and 0 bases from J, the gap between germline ends came to 17 bases. The CDR3 totals 17 residues. The DNA for the CDR3 is TGTGCCAGCAGTCGTTCCCCCGACGGACACTCTGGAAACACCATATATTTT. Its translation is CASSRSPDGHSGNTIYF.

Points on this clonotype: A read error may produce the germline difference seen at one junction end. The chain links TRBV27 to TRBJ1-2; D perhaps matches TRBD1 (6 bases). Germline lookup yields CDR1 MNHEY and CDR2 SMNVEV (reference sequence). The CDR3 extends over 16 amino acids. CDR3 sequence reads: CASSPSGARADYCYTF. CDR3 bases: TGTGCCAGCAGTCCCTCGGGGGCTCGGGCGGACTATTGCTACACCTTC.

This clonotype was observed at least ten times. The J gene is TRBJ2-7, the V gene TRBV20-1; 12 bases fit TRBD2. The J segment lost 3 bases and the V segment lost 1 base, leaving 1 base of the junction unmatched. The CDR3 totals 14 residues. The germline CDR1 and CDR2 sequences are DFQATT and SNEGSKA (reference sequence). CDR3 loop: CSARGLAGDYEQYF. The CDR3 DNA is TGCAGTGCTAGAGGACTAGCGGGAGACTACGAGCAGTACTTC.

CDR3 DNA: TGTGCCAGCAGCCGGGGGGAAGGCGGCTACACCTTC. Translating it yields CASSRGEGGYTF. This chain joins TRBV6-2 or TRBV6-3 and TRBJ1-2; D may be TRBD1 (5 bases). The ends were cut back, 6 bases at V and 8 bases at J, with 13 bases in the middle. This CDR3 has 12 residues. The V gene's germline CDR1 is MNHEY and CDR2 SVGEGT.

This clonotype was observed at least ten times. The rearrangement joins TRBV6-1 to TRBJ2-1; 10 positions agree with TRBD2. This CDR3 region has 15 residues. Germline lookup yields CDR1 MNHNS and CDR2 SASEGT. V lost 6 bases and J lost 5; bases outside the gene matches: 7. CDR3 nucleotide sequence: TGTGCCAGCAGATTAGGACTAGCGGCCCACAATGAGCAGTTCTTC. This codes for CASRLGLAAHNEQFF.

V is TRBV6-6 and J is TRBJ2-3, with 9 bases that match TRBD1. Per the germline V gene, CDR1 is MNHNY and CDR2 is SVGAGI (reference sequence). J was trimmed by 2 bases and V by 0 bases; bases with no gene match: 9. This CDR3 contains 18 residues. This CDR3 is CASSYSLGGTGSTDTQYF. The CDR3 nucleotides are TGTGCCAGCAGTTACTCCCTAGGGGGGACAGGGTCCACAGATACGCAGTATTTT.

This rearrangement joins TRBV6-1 to TRBJ2-5; 8 nucleotides agree with TRBD2. The junction had 1 base not matched to a gene; V was cut back by 8 bases and J by 5 bases. Germline loops: CDR1 MNHNS, CDR2 SASEGT. The CDR3 contains 11 residues. The CDR3 reads CASGTRETQYF. As DNA, the CDR3 is TGTGCCAGCGGGACTAGGGAGACCCAGTACTTC.

The chain carries TRBV20-1 and TRBJ1-1; D is undetermined. Germline lookup yields CDR1 DFQATT and CDR2 SNEGSKA (reference sequence). The CDR3 runs to 12 residues. V dropped 6 bases and J dropped 6 bases, with 14 bases sitting between them. In DNA, the CDR3 is TGCAGTGCCCTACCGGGCCGCCCTGAAGCTTTCTTT. Its protein product is CSALPGRPEAFF.